The 30 T cell receptor beta chains in this list originate from one sample, sequenced in a study of shared clonotypes between healthy human individuals. Naivety among CD8 cells was defined by CD45RO negativity and positive CCR7 selection, thereby excluding terminally differentiated effector memory CD45RA+ cells. Profiled with immunoSEQ multiplex PCR; TCRdb holds only in-frame clones, not every one. The sample includes hundreds of thousands of clones, roughly 96% of them seen just once. Sequences were obtained from naive CD8+ T cells sorted from blood. Every receptor here comes from a young woman in good health.

Worth noting for this clone: Other DNA variants within this sample encode the same CDR3. The CDR3 DNA is TGTGCCAGCAGCTTGGGTAACACCGGGGAGCTGTTTTTT. Translation gives CASSLGNTGELFF. This rearrangement joins TRBV7-9 to TRBJ2-2; D is ambiguous. Germline V gene data show CDR1 as SEHNR and CDR2 as FQNEAQ (reference sequence). CDR3 length equals 13 residues. Trimming took off 3 bases at V and 2 bases at J, with 4 bases between the two ends.

The CDR3 DNA reads TGTGCCAGCAGCCAAGATTCAGGCCTCTACGAGCAGTACTTC. Amino acids: CASSQDSGLYEQYF. The chain joins TRBV4-2 to TRBJ2-7; D is ambiguous. V shed 0 bases and J shed 3 bases, with 9 bases lying between them. This CDR3 is built from 14 residues. Germline lookup yields CDR1 LGHNA and CDR2 YNFKEQ.

The V and J genes are TRBV11-3 and TRBJ2-7; D may be TRBD2 (7 bases). Germline CDR1 and CDR2: SGHNT and YENEEA. This CDR3 has 15 residues. Trimming shortened V by 3 bases and J by 5 bases, and 17 bases separated the two germline ends. CDR3 loop: CASSLAGEGSDEQYF. The CDR3, as DNA: TGTGCCAGCAGCTTGGCAGGGGAGGGAAGCGACGAGCAGTACTTC.

This sequence joins TRBV29-1 and TRBJ2-1; 14 positions match TRBD2. J lost 10 bases, V lost 2 bases, and 7 bases had no gene match. The germline gives CDR1 SQVTM, CDR2 ANQGSEA. The CDR3 is 15 amino acids. Written as DNA, the CDR3 is TGCAGCGTTGAACTAGCTAGGACTAGCGGGAGGGAGCAGTTCTTC. This sequence encodes CSVELARTSGREQFF.

V gene TRBV28 combines with J gene TRBJ2-1; TRBD2 matches at 7 bases. Germline trimming cut 5 bases from V and 8 bases from J; bases unmatched to any gene: 15. Germline CDR1 and CDR2: MDHEN and SYDVKM. CDR3 length equals 16 residues. In nucleotides, the CDR3 is TGTGCCAGCAGTACACCGACTAGCAGGGATGTCGATGAGCAGTTCTTC. Amino acids: CASSTPTSRDVDEQFF.

This chain uses TRBV11-2 with TRBJ2-7, with TRBD2 identical over 14 bases. Germline V gives CDR1 SGHAT, CDR2 FQNNGV. V lost 4 bases and J lost 5; bases outside the gene matches: 7. The CDR3 length is 16 residues. CDR3 nucleotides: TGTGCCAGCAGCTCGGGGACTAGCGGGAGATTTGACGAGCAGTACTTC. Protein sequence: CASSSGTSGRFDEQYF.

This sequence joins TRBV27 and TRBJ2-7; D perhaps matches TRBD2 (6 bases). This CDR3 comprises 16 residues. Trimming took off 5 bases at V and 7 bases at J, with 24 bases between the two ends. CDR1 and CDR2 (germline): MNHEY, SMNVEV (reference sequence). In nucleotides, the CDR3 is TGTGCCAGCAGTGTCGCGGGACTCCGCTTCTCACGGGAGCAGTACTTC. Translated, it gives CASSVAGLRFSREQYF.

This chain links TRBV5-6 with TRBJ2-3; 12 bases agree with TRBD2. Germline CDR1 and CDR2: SGHDT and YYEEEE. J was trimmed by 2 bases and V by 0 bases; bases with no gene match: 4. This CDR3 is 17 amino acids long. CDR3 region: CASSLGASGRVTDTQYF. The CDR3 DNA sequence: TGTGCCAGCAGCTTGGGGGCTAGCGGGAGGGTCACAGATACGCAGTATTTT.

V gene TRBV7-6 combines with J gene TRBJ2-5, with 8 bases that match TRBD2. The trim removed 1 base at V and 1 base at J, leaving 8 bases unmatched. CDR3 length: 17 residues. The germline V gene encodes CDR1 SGHVS and CDR2 FNYEAQ. CDR3 nucleotide sequence: TGTGCCAGCAGCTTAGACGGGAGGGCCGGCGCCCAAGAGACCCAGTACTTC. Amino acid sequence: CASSLDGRAGAQETQYF.

The chain links TRBV9 to TRBJ2-7, with a weak D call TRBD2 (5 bases). V dropped 0 bases and J dropped 6 bases, with 13 bases sitting between them. This CDR3 comprises 14 residues. Germline assignment: CDR1 SGDLS and CDR2 YYNGEE. CDR3 DNA: TGTGCCAGCAGCGTAGGTAGCGACCTGGTCGAGCAGTACTTC. It encodes CASSVGSDLVEQYF.

Here the CDR3 reads CASSESQGYDEQFF. For the CDR3, the DNA is TGTGCCAGCAGCGAGTCACAGGGATACGATGAGCAGTTCTTC. The gene calls are TRBV7-9 and TRBJ2-1, with D tentatively TRBD1 (6 bases). This CDR3 has 14 residues. V gave up 5 bases and J gave up 8 bases, with 16 bases separating them. From germline, CDR1 is SEHNR and CDR2 FQNEAQ (reference sequence).

The chain joins TRBV7-2 to TRBJ2-5, with D possibly being TRBD2 (6 bases). This CDR3 contains 15 residues. The V gene lost 1 base and the J gene lost 3 bases, with 12 bases spanning the gap. From germline, CDR1 is SGHTA and CDR2 FQGNSA. The CDR3 coding sequence is TGTGCCAGCAGCTTAGGGGTACTAGCCGAAGAGACCCAGTACTTC. Translation gives CASSLGVLAEETQYF.

The gene calls are TRBV19 and TRBJ2-1; D tentatively fits TRBD1 or TRBD2 (6 bases each). The V and J ends lost 9 bases and 8 bases respectively, with 20 bases between them. The CDR3 is 14 amino acids. The V gene's germline CDR1 is LNHDA and CDR2 SQIVND (reference sequence). The DNA of the CDR3 is TGTGCCAGCACTACCGGAGGGGGTTACGATGAGCAGTTCTTC. Translating it yields CASTTGGGYDEQFF. The whole variable domain, remainder taken from reference TRBV19 and TRBJ2-1, is DGGITQSPKYLFRKEGQNVTLSCEQNLNHDAMYWYRQDPGQGLRLIYYSQIVNDFQKGDIAEGYSVSREKKESFPLTVTSAQKNPTAFYLCASTTGGGYDEQFFGPGTRLTVL.

The chain combines TRBV6-5 with TRBJ1-1, with D uncertain. CDR3 length: 15 residues. V dropped 5 bases and J dropped 2 bases, with 15 bases sitting between them. Germline V gene data show CDR1 as MNHEY and CDR2 as SVGAGI. CDR3 bases: TGTGCCAGCAGTCCAATAGGCCGGATAAACACTGAAGCTTTCTTT. Protein: CASSPIGRINTEAFF.

J is TRBJ2-7 and V is TRBV28; 7 bases align to TRBD2. CDR1 and CDR2 from the germline V gene are MDHEN and SYDVKM. The CDR3 spans 14 residues. With V trimmed by 2 bases and J by 3 bases, 4 bases remained unmatched. CDR3 loop: CASSLAAGHYEQYF. Here the CDR3 DNA reads TGTGCCAGCAGTTTAGCAGCGGGGCACTACGAGCAGTACTTC. The variable domain in full, completed from reference TRBV28 and TRBJ2-7, reads DVKVTQSSRYLVKRTGEKVFLECVQDMDHENMFWYRQDPGLGLRLIYFSYDVKMKEKGDIPEGYSVSREKKERFSLILESASTNQTSMYLCASSLAAGHYEQYFGPGTRLTVT.

The rearrangement joins TRBV2 to TRBJ2-1, with 7 bases matching TRBD1. The J segment lost 7 bases and the V segment lost 7 bases, leaving 1 base of the junction unmatched. The germline gives CDR1 SNHLY, CDR2 FYNNEI. This CDR3 is built from 11 residues. The CDR3 coding sequence is TGTGCCAGCACGACAGGGAATGAGCAGTTCTTC. This encodes CASTTGNEQFF. The entire variable domain, with the rest obtained from reference TRBV2 and TRBJ2-1, is as follows: EPEVTQTPSHQVTQMGQEVILRCVPISNHLYFYWYRQILGQKVEFLVSFYNNEISEKSEIFDDQFSVERPDGSNFTLKIRSTKLEDSAMYFCASTTGNEQFFGPGTRLTVL.

The chain's CDR3 is CASRADSRFPSGNTIYF. The DNA of the CDR3 is TGTGCCAGCAGGGCAGACAGCCGCTTCCCCTCTGGAAACACCATATATTTT. The J gene is TRBJ1-3, the V gene TRBV28; D perhaps matches TRBD1 (5 bases). The V end lost 6 bases, the J end lost 0 bases, and 18 bases lay between the germline ends. This CDR3 region has 17 residues. CDR1 is MDHEN and CDR2 is SYDVKM in the germline V gene.

The J gene is TRBJ2-3, the V gene TRBV19; D is tentatively TRBD1 or TRBD2 (6 bases each). The ends were cut back, 3 bases at V and 3 bases at J, with 22 bases in the middle. This CDR3 region has 18 residues. Germline CDR1 LNHDA, CDR2 SQIVND (reference sequence). CDR3 loop: CASSMGPQGTGKTDTQYF. The CDR3 bases are TGTGCCAGTAGTATGGGACCTCAGGGGACTGGGAAGACAGATACGCAGTATTTT.

The rearrangement links TRBV27 to TRBJ2-7; TRBD1 matches at 8 bases. The CDR3 extends over 14 amino acids. Germline V CDR1 and CDR2: MNHEY, SMNVEV (reference sequence). V was clipped by 2 bases and J by 3 bases; unmatched bases: 3. Here the CDR3 reads CASSLTGGIYEQYF. The CDR3 DNA reads TGTGCCAGCAGTTTAACAGGGGGTATCTACGAGCAGTACTTC.

CDR3 coding DNA: TGTGCCAGTAGTAGACATGCATCCCATGAGGGGTATGAGGGACTGTTTTTT. As protein: CASSRHASHEGYEGLFF. The chain links TRBV19 to TRBJ1-4, with D perhaps TRBD1 (5 bases). The CDR3 spans 17 residues. The V and J ends lost 4 bases and 13 bases respectively, with 28 bases between them. CDR1 and CDR2 (germline): LNHDA, SQIVND (reference sequence).

In this sample, this clone turned up a few times. V is TRBV13 and J is TRBJ1-1; D not resolved. The ends were cut back, 7 bases at V and 1 base at J, with 4 bases in the middle. The germline V gene has CDR1 PRHDT and CDR2 FYEKMQ (reference sequence). The CDR3 spans 11 residues. Written as DNA, the CDR3 is TGTGCCAGCAAATCGAACACTGAAGCTTTCTTT. Amino acid sequence: CASKSNTEAFF.

The table lists this clone with a count of one. Other DNA sequences within the sample encode an identical CDR3. This chain connects TRBV4-1 to TRBJ2-7; TRBD2 aligns across 12 bases. The germline gives CDR1 MGHRA, CDR2 YSYEKL. The CDR3 is 15 residues long. With V trimmed by 3 bases and J by 2 bases, 2 bases remained unmatched. CDR3 nucleotides: TGCGCCAGCAGCCAGGGACTAGCGGGCCCCTACGAGCAGTACTTC. It is translated as CASSQGLAGPYEQYF.

Only one count was recorded for this clone. This chain connects TRBV19 to TRBJ1-2, with D perhaps matching TRBD1 (6 bases). CDR1 and CDR2 from the germline V gene are LNHDA and SQIVND (reference sequence). V gave up 4 bases and J gave up 8 bases, with 14 bases separating them. The CDR3 has 13 amino acids. CDR3 nucleotides: TGTGCCAGTAGTAGGGCAGGGGACGTAGGCTACACCTTC. This sequence encodes CASSRAGDVGYTF. Looking up the rest from reference TRBV19 and TRBJ1-2 gives the full variable domain: DGGITQSPKYLFRKEGQNVTLSCEQNLNHDAMYWYRQDPGQGLRLIYYSQIVNDFQKGDIAEGYSVSREKKESFPLTVTSAQKNPTAFYLCASSRAGDVGYTFGSGTRLTVV.

The chain recombines TRBV7-9 with TRBJ1-1, with TRBD1 identical over 8 bases. The germline V gene encodes CDR1 SEHNR and CDR2 FQNEAQ (reference sequence). After removal of 5 bases from V and 11 bases from J, the junction contained 19 bases not matched to a gene. The CDR3 contains 16 residues. This CDR3 is CASSAQDREVSVGAFF. DNA of the CDR3: TGTGCCAGCAGCGCTCAGGACAGGGAGGTTTCGGTTGGCGCTTTCTTT.

V and J are TRBV25-1 and TRBJ2-7; D gene uncertain. The ends were cut back, 4 bases at V and 0 bases at J, with 13 bases in the middle. The CDR3 sequence is 15 residues long. Per germline, CDR1 MGHDK and CDR2 SYGVNS. The CDR3 loop reads CASSGRAKGSYEQYF. The CDR3 DNA reads as TGTGCCAGCAGTGGCCGGGCCAAGGGCTCCTACGAGCAGTACTTC.

The chain has TRBV27 and TRBJ2-3; 8 nucleotides match TRBD1. CDR1 MNHEY and CDR2 SMNVEV come from the germline V gene (reference sequence). V gave up 6 bases and J gave up 6 bases; unmatched junction bases: 5. CDR3 length: 13 residues. The chain's CDR3 is CASSTDRADTQYF. The CDR3 coding sequence is TGTGCCAGCAGCACGGACAGGGCCGATACGCAGTATTTT.

The J gene is TRBJ2-5, the V gene TRBV11-2; D may correspond to TRBD1 or TRBD2 (6 bases each). The germline V and J ends were trimmed by 2 bases and 2 bases, with 15 bases remaining between them. Germline V gene data show CDR1 as SGHAT and CDR2 as FQNNGV. The CDR3 is made up of 16 amino acids. This chain's CDR3 is CASSLRGPGPQETQYF. The CDR3 bases are TGTGCCAGCAGCTTACGGGGGCCGGGGCCTCAAGAGACCCAGTACTTC.

The V gene is TRBV11-2, the J gene TRBJ2-2; 7 nucleotides line up with TRBD2. Trimming at V came to 4 bases and at J to 5 bases, leaving 7 bases not matched to a gene. Germline-derived CDR1 and CDR2 are SGHAT and FQNNGV. The CDR3 length is 15 residues. CDR3 in amino acids: CASSSWGGRTGELFF. Here the CDR3 DNA reads TGTGCCAGCAGCTCATGGGGCGGGAGAACCGGGGAGCTGTTTTTT.

V gene TRBV5-6 combines with J gene TRBJ2-1, with 9 positions matching TRBD1. Trimming cost V 0 bases and J 6 bases; bases outside gene matches: 7. The CDR3 is 16 residues long. The germline CDR1 and CDR2 sequences are SGHDT and YYEEEE. The CDR3: CASSLAGTGSSNEQFF. The CDR3, as DNA: TGTGCCAGCAGCTTGGCCGGGACAGGGAGTTCCAATGAGCAGTTCTTC. The variable domain in full, completed from reference TRBV5-6 and TRBJ2-1, reads DAGVTQSPTHLIKTRGQQVTLRCSPKSGHDTVSWYQQALGQGPQFIFQYYEEEERQRGNFPDRFSGHQFPNYSSELNVNALLLGDSALYLCASSLAGTGSSNEQFFGPGTRLTVL.

The chain has TRBV11-2 and TRBJ2-7; D is possibly TRBD2 (6 bases). This CDR3 is built from 14 residues. The V and J ends lost 4 bases and 2 bases respectively, with 12 bases between them. Germline-derived CDR1 and CDR2 are SGHAT and FQNNGV. DNA of the CDR3: TGTGCCAGCAGCTATCATGGCGGGGCCTACGAGCAGTACTTC. Residues: CASSYHGGAYEQYF.